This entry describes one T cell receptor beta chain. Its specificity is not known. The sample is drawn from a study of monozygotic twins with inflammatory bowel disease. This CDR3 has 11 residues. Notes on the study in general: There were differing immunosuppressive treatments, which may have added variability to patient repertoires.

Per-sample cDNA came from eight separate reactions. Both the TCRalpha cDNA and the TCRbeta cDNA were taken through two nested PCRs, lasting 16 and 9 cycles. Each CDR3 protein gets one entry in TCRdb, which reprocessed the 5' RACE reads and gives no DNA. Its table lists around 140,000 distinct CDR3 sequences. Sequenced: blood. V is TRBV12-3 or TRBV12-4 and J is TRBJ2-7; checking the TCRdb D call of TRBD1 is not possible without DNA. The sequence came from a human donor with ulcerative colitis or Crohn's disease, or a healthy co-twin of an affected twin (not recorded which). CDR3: CATSWGYEQYF.